This paragraph covers one TCR beta chain sequence. The data belong to a study of blood T cell repertoires in COVID-19. This CDR3 has 16 amino acids. Germline lookup yields CDR1 LGHDT and CDR2 YNNKEL (reference sequence). The V gene lost 0 bases and the J gene lost 0 bases, with 6 bases spanning the gap. The repertoire was sequenced with immunoSEQ multiplex PCR; TCRdb's copy has only in-frame clones and lacks some. The sample lists about 44,000 clones; about nine tenths were seen once. The sequencing sample was made of peripheral blood. The chain employs TRBV3-1 (or the pseudogene TRBV3-2) and TRBJ2-6; D unclear. The receptor comes from a woman over 75 in a cohort sampled during active or convalescent COVID-19. Here the CDR3 reads CASSQEYISGANVLTF. The CDR3 DNA follows: TGTGCCAGCAGCCAAGAGTATATCTCTGGGGCCAACGTCCTGACTTTC.